Each of the 14 T cell receptor beta chains below was sequenced from the same sample in a study of human T cells and chemical hapten exposure listed by TCRdb under 2021. Taken with the paper, the label for time point translates to: patch test 1, 2 weeks after DPC sensitization. In the paper's terms, the treatment or condition label means: therapeutic diphenylcyclopropenone sensitization with weekly scalp DPC. Library prep was done by RACE. Data came from a NextSeq 500. TCRdb redid the processing of the public reads, applying fastp at Q25 and MiXCR, and retained in-frame beta chains. For every CDR3 protein sequence, its rows merge into one entry that carries the most common genes and DNA. The sample contains fewer than 500,000 distinct CDR3 sequences, about 4.4% of them found a single time. Over 2% of the sample lies in the top ten. The specimen was whole blood, collected in connection with sensitization to the hapten diphenylcyclopropenone (DPC). The receptor source for this set is a woman between 45 and 60 years old with alopecia areata. Some clones in this sample may be carry-over from other donors' samples.

The sample holds a few counts of this clonotype. This chain uses TRBV20-1 with TRBJ2-7; possible D gene TRBD1, 6 bases. Trimming stripped 8 bases from V and 0 bases from J, with 11 bases between. CDR1 and CDR2 (germline): DFQATT, SNEGSKA (reference sequence). The CDR3 covers 12 residues. The CDR3 loop is CSTGQTSYEQYF. Here the CDR3 DNA reads TGCAGTACTGGACAGACCTCCTACGAGCAGTACTTC.

This clonotype was seen a few times. V and J are TRBV5-1 and TRBJ2-3; D is unresolved. CDR1 is SGHRS and CDR2 is YFSETQ in the germline V gene. Trimming cost V 3 bases and J 5 bases, with 10 bases left between them. The CDR3 spans 13 residues. CDR3 bases: TGCGCCAGCAGCTCAACCTATGAAGATACGCAGTATTTT. Translation gives CASSSTYEDTQYF.

This chain uses TRBV6-6 with TRBJ1-5, with 7 nucleotides matching TRBD1. The length of the CDR3 is 15 residues. Trimming at V came to 6 bases and at J to 6 bases, leaving 11 bases not matched to a gene. The V gene's germline CDR1 is MNHNY and CDR2 SVGAGI (reference sequence). The DNA for the CDR3 is TGTGCCAGCAGACCTACAGGGGATGAGGGTCAGCCCCAGCATTTT. Protein sequence: CASRPTGDEGQPQHF.

This clonotype was found a few times. V usage is TRBV5-1 and J usage is TRBJ1-5; TRBD1 agrees at 7 bases. The CDR3 runs to 13 residues. Looked up from germline, CDR1 is SGHRS and CDR2 is YFSETQ. After removal of 2 bases from V and 8 bases from J, the junction contained 4 bases not matched to a gene. The CDR3 protein is CASSLGGMEPQHF. The CDR3 DNA sequence: TGCGCCAGCAGCTTAGGGGGCATGGAGCCCCAGCATTTT.

This clonotype was detected ten times or more. The V and J genes are TRBV20-1 and TRBJ2-7, with a tentative D call TRBD2 (5 bases). This CDR3 is built from 12 residues. V lost 0 bases and J lost 6, with 9 bases in between. Germline V gives CDR1 DFQATT, CDR2 SNEGSKA (reference sequence). The CDR3 reads CSAREASSEQYF. For the CDR3, the DNA is TGCAGTGCTAGAGAAGCTAGCAGCGAGCAGTACTTC.

This clonotype was seen ten or more times. The chain has TRBV27 and TRBJ1-5; the D is unclear. The CDR3 is made up of 15 amino acids. Trimming pared 6 bases from V and 2 bases from J, leaving 14 bases between. The germline V gene encodes CDR1 MNHEY and CDR2 SMNVEV (reference sequence). The CDR3 DNA follows: TGTGCCAGCAGGGACGTGGGGTATGGCAATCAGCCCCAGCATTTT. Its protein is CASRDVGYGNQPQHF.

This clonotype was found many times. The chain uses TRBV20-1 and TRBJ2-1; the match to TRBD2 covers 8 bases. Germline V gives CDR1 DFQATT, CDR2 SNEGSKA (reference sequence). The length of the CDR3 is 15 residues. V lost 4 bases and J lost 6; bases outside the gene matches: 11. The CDR3 DNA reads as TGCAGTGCTATTCCCGGGGGGGGAGGAAGCAATGAGCAGTTCTTC. It yields the protein CSAIPGGGGSNEQFF.

This clonotype came up many times. This rearrangement joins TRBV20-1 to TRBJ2-1, with D maybe TRBD2 (5 bases). Germline CDR1 is DFQATT and CDR2 is SNEGSKA (reference sequence). This CDR3 contains 17 residues. V lost 1 base to trimming and J lost 0 bases, with 16 bases between them. The CDR3 is CSARVVDGGSSYNEQFF. In DNA, the CDR3 is TGCAGTGCTAGAGTGGTGGACGGAGGAAGCTCCTACAATGAGCAGTTCTTC.

This clonotype was seen many times. An end of the junction does not agree with germline; a read error may underlie this. The chain combines TRBV2 with TRBJ1-2; D not certain. Looked up from germline, CDR1 is SNHLY and CDR2 is FYNNEI. The CDR3 is made up of 14 amino acids. The CDR3 sequence is CASCDRTDYYGYTF. DNA of the CDR3: TGTGCCAGCTGTGATCGGACGGACTACTATGGCTACACCTTC.

Notes on this clonotype: This may come from a read error, since a much larger clone is one base off. This chain connects TRBV12-3 or TRBV12-4 to TRBJ1-4, with a possible D match to TRBD1 (6 bases). The CDR3 spans 16 residues. Trimming took off 6 bases at V and 0 bases at J, with 14 bases between the two ends. For the CDR3, the DNA is TGTGCCAGCAGGATCCGACAGGTGGCAACTAATGAAAAACTGTTTTTT. Its translation is CASRIRQVATNEKLFF.

This clonotype was observed many times. The chain recombines TRBV5-5 with TRBJ2-2; TRBD1 agrees at 11 bases. Germline CDR1 is SGHKS and CDR2 is YYEKEE (reference sequence). With V trimmed by 3 bases and J by 2 bases, 6 bases remained unmatched. The CDR3 extends over 17 amino acids. The CDR3 reads CASSWGQGVRNTGELFF. CDR3 coding DNA: TGTGCCAGCAGCTGGGGACAGGGGGTCCGAAACACCGGGGAGCTGTTTTTT. The whole variable domain, filled in from reference TRBV5-5 and TRBJ2-2, reads DAGVTQSPTHLIKTRGQQVTLRCSPISGHKSVSWYQQVLGQGPQFIFQYYEKEERGRGNFPDRFSARQFPNYSSELNVNALLLGDSALYLCASSWGQGVRNTGELFFGEGSRLTVL.

The V call is TRBV2, the J call TRBJ1-1; 8 nucleotides agree with TRBD1. Per germline, CDR1 SNHLY and CDR2 FYNNEI. The CDR3 length is 14 residues. After removal of 4 bases from V and 3 bases from J, the junction contained 4 bases not matched to a gene. DNA for the CDR3: TGTGCCAGCAGTGTTAACAGGGGGGACACTGAAGCTTTCTTT. Encoded protein: CASSVNRGDTEAFF.

This clonotype was seen ten or more times. In DNA form, the CDR3 reads TGTGCCAGCAGCTTAGCGCGGACAGGGGGCGAGGATACGCAGTATTTT. Amino acid sequence: CASSLARTGGEDTQYF. The chain has TRBV7-9 and TRBJ2-3, with 11 bases aligning to TRBD1. Trimming took 0 bases from V and 6 from J; bases not matched to a gene: 5. Germline CDR1 and CDR2: SEHNR and FQNEAQ (reference sequence). This CDR3 is 16 amino acids long.

This clonotype has a count of ten or more. The chain employs TRBV20-1 and TRBJ1-5; D perhaps matches TRBD1 (5 bases). With 3 bases removed from V and 3 bases from J, the gap between germline ends came to 9 bases. The CDR3 contains 13 residues. The germline gives CDR1 DFQATT, CDR2 SNEGSKA (reference sequence). The CDR3, as DNA: TGCAGTGCTAGTCCGGACACCAATCAGCCCCAGCATTTT. It codes for CSASPDTNQPQHF.